This is a list of T cell receptor beta chains from one sample in a study of CD8 T cells in Susac syndrome. MiXCR, run by TCRdb on the immunoSEQ multiplex PCR reads, gives a single entry per CDR3 protein. This table holds 250,000 to 300,000 distinct CDR3 sequences, about nine tenths found once. The sample comprised CD8+ T cells from PBMCs. These receptors all come from a human donor with multiple sclerosis. The CDR3 runs from the conserved cysteine through the conserved F or W. D genes are given only for firm matches. Rows give clone size only sometimes, using once, few, many, or a class for an expanded clone.

abundance,len,j_gene,d_gene,v_gene,CDR3aa,CDR3nt
-,14,TRBJ2-3,TRBD1,TRBV28,CASSSGQNTDTQYF,TGTGCCAGTAGCTCGGGACAGAACACAGATACGCAGTATTTT
-,13,TRBJ2-5,TRBD2,TRBV20-1,CSAINGRAVTQYF,TGCAGTGCTATTAACGGGAGGGCCGTTACCCAGTACTTC
-,15,TRBJ1-2,-,TRBV20-1,CSARDRTSNFYGYTF,TGCAGTGCTAGAGATCGTACCTCAAACTTCTATGGCTACACCTTC
-,14,TRBJ2-5,TRBD2,TRBV7-9,CASTVAGGEETQYF,TGTGCCAGCACCGTAGCGGGGGGGGAAGAGACCCAGTACTTC
once,15,TRBJ2-1,-,TRBV9,CASSEAEASYNEQFF,TGTGCCAGCAGCGAAGCCGAGGCTTCCTACAATGAGCAGTTCTTC
-,14,TRBJ2-7,TRBD1,TRBV29-1,CSVTTGTGGNEQYF,TGCAGCGTCACAACCGGGACAGGGGGCAACGAGCAGTACTTC
-,14,TRBJ1-2,TRBD1,TRBV4-3,CASSQLGTGYGYTF,TGCGCCAGCAGCCAACTTGGGACAGGGTATGGCTACACCTTC
once,15,TRBJ2-1,TRBD1,TRBV19,CASSIPGQGHNEQFF,TGTGCCAGTAGTATCCCGGGACAGGGCCACAATGAGCAGTTCTTC
-,17,TRBJ2-7,TRBD2,TRBV6-5,CASSYSLAGVPAYEQYF,TGTGCCAGCAGTTACTCGCTAGCGGGAGTACCCGCCTACGAGCAGTACTTC
-,16,TRBJ2-4,-,TRBV7-8,CASSLDTGMGRDIQYF,TGTGCCAGCAGCTTAGACACAGGGATGGGTCGAGACATTCAGTACTTC
once,13,TRBJ2-1,-,TRBV27,CASSLNSHNEQFF,TGTGCCAGCAGTTTAAACAGTCACAATGAGCAGTTCTTC
-,16,TRBJ2-3,-,TRBV4-2,CASSQDWAGGTDTQYF,TGCGCCAGCAGCCAAGATTGGGCAGGGGGCACAGATACGCAGTATTTT
-,19,TRBJ1-1,TRBD1,TRBV9,CASSAPLPGQGLLGTEAFF,TGTGCCAGCAGCGCCCCCTTACCGGGACAGGGACTTCTGGGCACTGAAGCTTTCTTT
-,12,TRBJ1-5,TRBD1,TRBV19,CASRDSYQPQHF,TGTGCCAGTCGGGACAGCTATCAGCCCCAGCATTTT
-,18,TRBJ2-6,-,TRBV4-1,CASSQVPVGNSGANVLTF,TGCGCCAGCAGCCAAGTGCCAGTGGGAAACTCTGGGGCCAACGTCCTGACTTTC
-,11,TRBJ1-1,TRBD1,TRBV12-3/TRBV12-4,CASTQGAEAFF,TGTGCCAGCACCCAGGGGGCTGAAGCTTTCTTT
-,15,TRBJ2-1,TRBD2,TRBV19,CASTLLAGGNNEQFF,TGTGCCAGTACCTTACTAGCGGGAGGGAACAATGAGCAGTTCTTC
-,15,TRBJ2-5,-,TRBV6-4,CASSDSRDPKSTQYF,TGTGCCAGCAGTGACTCGAGAGACCCCAAGTCGACCCAGTACTTC
-,14,TRBJ2-7,-,TRBV27,CASSPGGGPYEQYF,TGTGCCAGCAGCCCCGGAGGGGGTCCCTACGAGCAGTACTTC
once,15,TRBJ2-5,-,TRBV24-1,CATSDPQENQETQYF,TGTGCCACCAGTGATCCCCAGGAGAACCAAGAGACCCAGTACTTC
-,15,TRBJ2-1,-,TRBV27,CASSLWTRGDNEQFF,TGTGCCAGCAGTTTGTGGACAAGGGGAGATAATGAGCAGTTCTTC
-,12,TRBJ1-2,-,TRBV9,CASSATDYGYTF,TGTGCCAGCAGCGCCACTGACTATGGCTACACCTTC
once,14,TRBJ2-2,TRBD1,TRBV7-8,CASSLTGLPGELFF,TGTGCCAGCAGTCTGACAGGGTTACCCGGGGAGCTGTTTTTT
-,17,TRBJ2-5,-,TRBV29-1,CSVRDRARLATEETQYF,TGCAGCGTGAGGGACAGGGCTAGACTAGCGACCGAAGAGACCCAGTACTTC
-,14,TRBJ2-7,-,TRBV4-2,CASSKWGPSYEQYF,TGTGCCAGCAGCAAGTGGGGGCCCTCCTACGAGCAGTACTTC
-,14,TRBJ2-1,TRBD2,TRBV7-9,CASSFSGTVDEQFF,TGTGCCAGCAGTTTTAGCGGGACGGTAGATGAGCAGTTCTTC
-,14,TRBJ2-7,-,TRBV4-2,CASSQELGPYEQYF,TGTGCCAGCAGCCAAGAACTCGGACCCTACGAGCAGTACTTC
-,17,TRBJ2-4,-,TRBV5-6,CASSLFVWAMEEDIQYF,TGTGCCAGCAGCTTGTTTGTTTGGGCGATGGAGGAAGACATTCAGTACTTC
few,14,TRBJ2-7,-,TRBV7-9,CASSFTGNSYEQYF,TGTGCCAGCAGCTTTACCGGGAACTCCTACGAGCAGTACTTC
-,15,TRBJ2-7,TRBD1,TRBV7-9,CASSEGQGRAYEQYF,TGTGCCAGCAGCGAGGGACAGGGACGGGCCTACGAGCAGTACTTC
-,14,TRBJ2-5,-,TRBV7-9,CASSLEVGRETQYF,TGTGCCAGCAGCTTGGAGGTTGGAAGGGAGACCCAGTACTTC
once,14,TRBJ2-7,-,TRBV12-3/TRBV12-4,CASSFQGGGDEQYF,TGTGCCAGCAGTTTCCAGGGGGGTGGAGACGAGCAGTACTTC
-,15,TRBJ2-4,TRBD1,TRBV13,CASSPWGQEKNIQYF,TGTGCCAGCAGCCCCTGGGGACAGGAAAAAAACATTCAGTACTTC
-,13,TRBJ1-2,-,TRBV27,CASSLLGTYGYTF,TGTGCCAGCAGTTTATTGGGTACCTATGGCTACACCTTC
-,17,TRBJ1-4,-,TRBV2,CASSPPGRSATNEKLFF,TGTGCCAGCAGTCCACCCGGACGGTCGGCAACTAATGAAAAACTGTTTTTT
-,13,TRBJ2-7,-,TRBV24-1,CATSDSGVHEQYF,TGTGCCACCAGTGATTCTGGGGTCCACGAGCAGTACTTC
-,14,TRBJ2-1,-,TRBV14,CASGEITGYNEQFF,TGTGCCAGCGGGGAGATCACAGGCTACAATGAGCAGTTCTTC
-,13,TRBJ1-1,-,TRBV28,CASNPLKGTEAFF,TGTGCCAGCAATCCCTTGAAGGGGACTGAAGCTTTCTTT
-,15,TRBJ2-2,TRBD1,TRBV15,CATSRTGGNTGELFF,TGTGCCACCAGCAGGACAGGGGGAAACACCGGGGAGCTGTTTTTT
-,14,TRBJ2-1,-,TRBV12-3/TRBV12-4,CASSSYRVDNEQFF,TGTGCCAGCAGTTCCTACAGGGTGGATAATGAGCAGTTCTTC
-,15,TRBJ2-1,TRBD2,TRBV30,CAWRRLAGGMNGQFF,TGTGCCTGGAGGCGGTTAGCGGGAGGGATGAATGGGCAGTTCTTC